These 20 T cell receptor beta chains were sequenced from one sample in a study of T cell changes during pregnancy in multiple sclerosis. Clones were sequenced by immunoSEQ multiplex PCR, and TCRdb holds only the in-frame ones, with some missing. The table shows some 66,000 clones, with over 75% occurring only once. The sample here was CD8+ T cells from peripheral blood mononuclear cells, taken before pregnancy. The source of these receptors is a female donor with multiple sclerosis, enrolled in a pregnancy study.

J is TRBJ1-6 and V is TRBV2; 8 positions agree with TRBD1. Germline CDR1 SNHLY, CDR2 FYNNEI. The V gene end was trimmed by 10 bases and the J gene end by 7 bases; junction bases not matched to a gene: 6. CDR3 length: 13 amino acids. The DNA of the CDR3 is TGTGCCATTCATACAGGGGGGAATTCACCCCTCCACTTT. It is translated as CAIHTGGNSPLHF. Full variable domain (remainder filled in from reference TRBV2 and TRBJ1-6): EPEVTQTPSHQVTQMGQEVILRCVPISNHLYFYWYRQILGQKVEFLVSFYNNEISEKSEIFDDQFSVERPDGSNFTLKIRSTKLEDSAMYFCAIHTGGNSPLHFGNGTRLTVT.

This rearrangement joins TRBV27 to TRBJ2-1; 11 nucleotides agree with TRBD1. The CDR3 sequence is 15 residues long. Germline V gene lookup returns CDR1 MNHEY and CDR2 SMNVEV (reference sequence). V gave up 3 bases and J gave up 7 bases; unmatched junction bases: 5. The CDR3 DNA reads as TGTGCCAGCAGTTTCGGGACAGGGGGTGAGAATGAGCAGTTCTTC. Translating it yields CASSFGTGGENEQFF.

The chain uses TRBV6-5 and TRBJ1-4, with no clear D. CDR3 size: 15 residues. Germline lookup yields CDR1 MNHEY and CDR2 SVGAGI. Trimming took off 0 bases at V and 0 bases at J, with 5 bases between the two ends. The DNA of the CDR3 is TGTGCCAGCAGTTACTCCCATGCAACTAATGAAAAACTGTTTTTT. Encoded protein: CASSYSHATNEKLFF.

The rearrangement links TRBV29-1 to TRBJ1-1; 10 nucleotides align to TRBD1. Germline CDR1 is SQVTM and CDR2 is ANQGSEA. J gave up 4 bases and V 6 bases, and 14 bases lay outside the gene matches. This CDR3 has 16 residues. The CDR3 here is CSVGDRGELLSTEAFF. The CDR3 DNA reads TGCAGCGTGGGGGACAGGGGCGAACTATTGAGCACTGAAGCTTTCTTT. Filled out from reference TRBV29-1 and TRBJ1-1, the complete variable domain reads SAVISQKPSRDICQRGTSLTIQCQVDSQVTMMFWYRQQPGQSLTLIATANQGSEATYESGFVIDKFPISRPNLTFSTLTVSNMSPEDSSIYLCSVGDRGELLSTEAFFGQGTRLTVV.

In its sample, this clone was seen once. The chain combines TRBV9 with TRBJ2-3; D perhaps matches TRBD2 (6 bases). Germline V gene lookup returns CDR1 SGDLS and CDR2 YYNGEE. V lost 6 bases and J 3 bases, leaving 17 bases between the germline ends. The CDR3 consists of 15 residues. CDR3 protein: CASTEEGGVTDTQYF. In DNA form, the CDR3 reads TGTGCCAGCACCGAAGAGGGCGGGGTTACAGATACGCAGTATTTT.

The chain links TRBV7-8 to TRBJ1-2; D ambiguous. The CDR3 is made up of 13 amino acids. V was clipped by 1 base and J by 2 bases, with 5 bases between them. Germline V gene lookup returns CDR1 SGHVS and CDR2 FQNEAQ. The CDR3 nucleotides are TGTGCCAGCAGCTTAGAACGGAACTATGGCTACACCTTC. Translated, it gives CASSLERNYGYTF.

The rearrangement uses TRBV7-9 and TRBJ2-1; 10 bases fit TRBD1. The trim removed 5 bases at V and 7 bases at J, leaving 5 bases unmatched. The CDR3 is 14 amino acids. CDR1 is SEHNR and CDR2 is FQNEAQ in the germline V gene (reference sequence). The CDR3 DNA is TGTGCCAGCAGCCCGGGACAGGGGCGAAATGAGCAGTTCTTC. Residues: CASSPGQGRNEQFF.

The chain joins TRBV2 to TRBJ1-2; D is perhaps TRBD1 (5 bases). The CDR3 length is 15 residues. Germline loops: CDR1 SNHLY, CDR2 FYNNEI. V was shortened by 3 bases and J by 5 bases, with 16 bases between the two germline ends. The CDR3 region has the DNA TGTGCCAGCAGTGATCCCCGGGAGGGGCAATATGGCTACACCTTC. It yields the protein CASSDPREGQYGYTF.

This chain connects TRBV18 to TRBJ1-2; D remains ambiguous. The CDR3 is 12 amino acids. The V and J ends lost 9 bases and 3 bases respectively, with 11 bases between them. Germline-derived CDR1 and CDR2 are KGHSH and LQKENI. The CDR3 sequence is CASRPGDYGYTF. The CDR3, as DNA: TGTGCCAGTCGGCCCGGGGACTATGGCTACACCTTC.

This clone was seen only a few times. V is TRBV30 and J is TRBJ1-2; 8 nucleotides agree with TRBD1. This CDR3 has 15 amino acids. Germline trimming cut 4 bases from V and 3 bases from J; bases unmatched to any gene: 10. Germline V lookup: CDR1 GTSNPN, CDR2 SVGIG (reference sequence). The CDR3: CAWNKPGQEYYGYTF. CDR3 nucleotide sequence: TGTGCCTGGAATAAACCGGGACAGGAATACTATGGCTACACCTTC. The variable domain in full, completed from reference TRBV30 and TRBJ1-2, reads SQTIHQWPATLVQPVGSPLSLECTVEGTSNPNLYWYRQAAGRGLQLLFYSVGIGQISSEVPQNLSASRPQDRQFILSSKKLLLSDSGFYLCAWNKPGQEYYGYTFGSGTRLTVV.

The chain recombines TRBV6-6 with TRBJ2-1; 7 nucleotides match TRBD1. With V trimmed by 4 bases and J by 2 bases, 5 bases remained unmatched. Per germline, CDR1 MNHNY and CDR2 SVGAGI (reference sequence). The CDR3 sequence is 15 residues long. CDR3 amino acids: CASSSDRVPYNEQFF. The CDR3 coding sequence is TGTGCCAGCAGTTCCGACAGGGTACCCTACAATGAGCAGTTCTTC.

The table lists this clone with a few counts. This rearrangement joins TRBV2 to TRBJ1-1, with unresolved D. V shed 6 bases and J shed 0 bases, with 8 bases lying between them. Germline assignment: CDR1 SNHLY and CDR2 FYNNEI. This CDR3 region has 13 residues. The CDR3 sequence is CASRYSVNTEAFF. Here the CDR3 DNA reads TGTGCCAGCAGGTACAGTGTGAACACTGAAGCTTTCTTT.

The CDR3 reads CASPDTFSSGYTF. In DNA, the CDR3 is TGTGCCAGCCCGGACACCTTTTCCTCTGGCTACACCTTC. The chain links TRBV2 to TRBJ1-2; a weak D match, TRBD1 (5 bases). V lost 8 bases and J lost 7, with 17 bases in between. The CDR3 contains 13 residues. Germline CDR1 is SNHLY and CDR2 is FYNNEI.

This chain joins TRBV14 and TRBJ2-2, with D perhaps matching TRBD1 (6 bases). The V gene lost 4 bases and the J gene lost 5 bases, with 11 bases spanning the gap. The CDR3 consists of 14 residues. Germline CDR1 and CDR2: SGHDN and FVKESK. As DNA, the CDR3 is TGTGCCAGCAGCCCATACAGGGAAACCGGGGAGCTGTTTTTT. Protein product: CASSPYRETGELFF. Complete variable domain (other parts from reference TRBV14 and TRBJ2-2): EAGVTQFPSHSVIEKGQTVTLRCDPISGHDNLYWYRRVMGKEIKFLLHFVKESKQDESGMPNNRFLAERTGGTYSTLKVQPAELEDSGVYFCASSPYRETGELFFGEGSRLTVL.

The chain recombines TRBV6-5 with TRBJ1-4; maybe TRBD1 (5 bases). Per germline, CDR1 MNHEY and CDR2 SVGAGI. The CDR3 runs 15 residues. The V gene lost 6 bases and the J gene lost 0 bases, with 11 bases spanning the gap. CDR3 amino acids: CASSIGAPTNEKLFF. In nucleotides, the CDR3 is TGTGCCAGCAGCATAGGGGCCCCAACTAATGAAAAACTGTTTTTT.

This sequence joins TRBV6-1 and TRBJ1-2; 7 bases match TRBD1. This CDR3 has 13 residues. J lost 4 bases, V lost 6 bases, and 5 bases had no gene match. CDR1 is MNHNS and CDR2 is SASEGT in the germline V gene. CDR3 DNA sequence: TGTGCCAGCAGAGCCGGGACAGCCTATGGCTACACCTTC. This gives the protein CASRAGTAYGYTF.

The chain uses TRBV5-6 and TRBJ2-5; TRBD1 agrees at 10 bases. V dropped 2 bases and J dropped 6; count of bases not matched to a gene: 4. Germline loops: CDR1 SGHDT, CDR2 YYEEEE. The CDR3 covers 14 residues. Here the CDR3 reads CASSFPTGGQTQYF. CDR3 DNA sequence: TGTGCCAGCAGCTTCCCGACAGGGGGCCAGACCCAGTACTTC.

The chain joins TRBV6-1 to TRBJ2-1, with 12 bases fitting TRBD1. V gave up 4 bases and J gave up 5 bases; unmatched junction bases: 15. Germline-derived CDR1 and CDR2 are MNHNS and SASEGT. This CDR3 is 19 amino acids long. In DNA, the CDR3 is TGTGCCAGCAGTGTCCTGGGACAGGGGGCAGACACGATTCACAATGAGCAGTTCTTC. Encoded protein: CASSVLGQGADTIHNEQFF.

The CDR3 DNA sequence: TGTGCCAGCAGTTCAGGGGCCGAGCAGTACTTC. Translating it yields CASSSGAEQYF. The genes are TRBV27 and TRBJ2-7; perhaps TRBD1 as D (6 bases). The V gene lost 4 bases and the J gene lost 6 bases, with 7 bases spanning the gap. Germline CDR1 reads MNHEY; CDR2 reads SMNVEV (reference sequence). The CDR3 consists of 11 residues.

The table lists this clone with a count of one. J is TRBJ2-2 and V is TRBV5-6; 7 nucleotides line up with TRBD1. J was trimmed by 5 bases and V by 4 bases; bases with no gene match: 14. This CDR3 is 17 amino acids long. Per the germline V gene, CDR1 is SGHDT and CDR2 is YYEEEE. The CDR3 DNA reads TGTGCCAGCAGCCAGGGGACAGTTGGGTTTTTTACCGGGGAGCTGTTTTTT. Translation: CASSQGTVGFFTGELFF.